This T cell receptor (beta chain) was captured in a study of cytomegalovirus exposure and HLA in healthy donors. Remarks on this clone: No antigen is known for it.

CDR3 size: 13 residues. Per the germline V gene, CDR1 is SGHTA and CDR2 is FQGNSA. The V and J ends lost 7 bases and 12 bases respectively, with 19 bases between them. PCR amplification relied on 60 Vbeta primers (plus 13 Jbeta primers). Per the authors' pipeline: Among the unique TCR beta chains that a later analysis counted, about 85 million in all, 10 million to 11 million were shared. TCRdb's table, derived via immunoSEQ multiplex PCR, lists solely in-frame clones and lacks some. The V and J calls and clone size were taken over from that table, and D and trimming were inferred from the DNA. The data contain fewer than 120,000 clones, more than 70% of them singletons. Study conclusions and caveats: Solely CMV serostatus was available to characterize immune exposure.

The sample was PBMCs. The clonotype originates from a woman in her fifties or sixties in good health and CMV-seropositive. The V and J genes are TRBV7-2 and TRBJ1-3; possibly TRBD1 for D (6 bases). For the CDR3, the DNA is TGTGCCAGCACATATCTCGTGGACAGCAACATATATTTT. Protein sequence: CASTYLVDSNIYF.